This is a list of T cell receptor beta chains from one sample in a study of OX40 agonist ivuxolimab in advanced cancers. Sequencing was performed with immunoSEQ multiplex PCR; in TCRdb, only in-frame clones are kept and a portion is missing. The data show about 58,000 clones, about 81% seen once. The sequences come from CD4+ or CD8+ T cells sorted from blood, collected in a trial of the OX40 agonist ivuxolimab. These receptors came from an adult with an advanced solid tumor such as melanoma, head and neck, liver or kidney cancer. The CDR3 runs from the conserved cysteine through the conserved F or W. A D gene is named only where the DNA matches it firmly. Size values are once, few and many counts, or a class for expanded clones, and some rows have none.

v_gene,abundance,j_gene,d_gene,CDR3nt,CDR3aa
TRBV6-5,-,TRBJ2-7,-,TGTGCCAGCAGTCCGTTCGCCGGAGAGGCCGAGCAGTACTTC,CASSPFAGEAEQYF
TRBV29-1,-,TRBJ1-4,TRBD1,TGCAGCGTTGACACAGGGGGGAATGAAAAACTGTTTTTT,CSVDTGGNEKLFF
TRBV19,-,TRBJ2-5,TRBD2,TGTGCCAGTAGTATAGACCCTAGCGGGGAGACCCAGTACTTC,CASSIDPSGETQYF
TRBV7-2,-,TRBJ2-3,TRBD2,TGTGCCAGCAGCTTATATGTTGGGGCGGGGGGAGATACGCAGTATTTT,CASSLYVGAGGDTQYF
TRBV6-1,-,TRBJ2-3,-,TGTGCCAGCAGTGAAATGGTAGGATCTGATACGCAGTATTTT,CASSEMVGSDTQYF
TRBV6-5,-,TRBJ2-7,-,TGTGCCAGCAGTAATCTCCGCCCGTCCGAGCAGTACTTC,CASSNLRPSEQYF
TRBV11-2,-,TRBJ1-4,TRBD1,TGTGCCAGCAGCAAACCGGGACAGGGAAATGAAAAACTGTTTTTT,CASSKPGQGNEKLFF
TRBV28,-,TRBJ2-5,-,TGTGCCAGCAGTTTTTTACGGCAAGAGACCCAGTACTTC,CASSFLRQETQYF
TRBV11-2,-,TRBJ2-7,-,TGTGCCAGCACCACTTCCTACGAGCAGTACTTC,CASTTSYEQYF
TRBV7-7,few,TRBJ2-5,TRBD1,TGTGCCAGCAGCTTTACAGGGGGCGCAGAGACCCAGTACTTC,CASSFTGGAETQYF
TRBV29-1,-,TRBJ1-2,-,TGCAGCGTTTTGGGGGGGGCCCACTATGGCTACACCTTC,CSVLGGAHYGYTF
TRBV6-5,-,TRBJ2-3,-,TGTGCCAGCAGTTACTCCGGTCCAGATACGCAGTATTTT,CASSYSGPDTQYF
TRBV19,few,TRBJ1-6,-,TGTGCCAGTAGTGGGGTCGGTAATTCACCCCTCCACTTT,CASSGVGNSPLHF
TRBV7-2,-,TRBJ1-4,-,TGTGCCAGCAGCCCTTCTTCGGGGGATGAAAAACTGTTTTTT,CASSPSSGDEKLFF
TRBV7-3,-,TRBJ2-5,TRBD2,TGTGCCAGCAGCCGGACTAGCGGGGGGTCCATCCGAGAGACCCAGTACTTC,CASSRTSGGSIRETQYF
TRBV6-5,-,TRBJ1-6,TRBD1,TGTGCCAGCAGTCCCCCGGGACAGGCCCTCCTCCACTTT,CASSPPGQALLHF
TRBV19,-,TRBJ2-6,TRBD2,TGTGCCAGTAGCCCTCTAGCGGGGGGGCTTGGGGCCAACGTCCTGACTTTC,CASSPLAGGLGANVLTF
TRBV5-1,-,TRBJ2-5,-,TGCGCCAGCAGCTTGGTGAGAGGACAAGAGACCCAGTACTTC,CASSLVRGQETQYF
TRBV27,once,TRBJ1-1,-,TGTGCCAGCAGTTTATCGTACGCGGCGGGCACTGAAGCTTTCTTT,CASSLSYAAGTEAFF
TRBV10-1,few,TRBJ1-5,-,TGCGCCAGCAGTGAGGCTTATCAGCCCCAGCATTTT,CASSEAYQPQHF
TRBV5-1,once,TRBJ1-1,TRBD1,TGCGCCAGCAGCTTCCTTAACAGGGGGCGGGACACTGAAGCTTTCTTT,CASSFLNRGRDTEAFF
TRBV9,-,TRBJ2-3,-,TGTGCCAGCAGCGTAGTGCACTTCACAGATACGCAGTATTTT,CASSVVHFTDTQYF
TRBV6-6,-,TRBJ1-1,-,TGTGCCAGCACGTTGCGGGGGACTGAAGCTTTCTTT,CASTLRGTEAFF
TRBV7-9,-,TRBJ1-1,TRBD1,TGTGCCAGCAGCTTAGAGGGGGCTGGCACTGAAGCTTTCTTT,CASSLEGAGTEAFF
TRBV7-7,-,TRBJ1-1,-,TGTGCCAGCAGCCCCCCGCGGGGCCTCACTGAAGCTTTCTTT,CASSPPRGLTEAFF
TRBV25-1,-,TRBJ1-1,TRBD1,TGTGCCAGCAGTCCCCAGGGGGCTACTGAAGCTTTCTTT,CASSPQGATEAFF
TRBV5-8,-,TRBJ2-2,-,TGTGCCAGCAGCTTGAACATCTTTAACACCGGGGAGCTGTTTTTT,CASSLNIFNTGELFF
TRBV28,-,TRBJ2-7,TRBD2,TGTGCCAGCACCATGGGCGGGGGGAACTTAGCCCACGAGCAGTACTTC,CASTMGGGNLAHEQYF
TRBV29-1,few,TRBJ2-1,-,TGCAGCGTGGACGGGACTCACCTAAGGAACAATGAGCAGTTCTTC,CSVDGTHLRNNEQFF
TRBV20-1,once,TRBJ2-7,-,TGCAGTGTTCGACAGGCGCCACAGCAGTACTTC,CSVRQAPQQYF
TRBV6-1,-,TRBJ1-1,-,TGTGCCAGCAGGGAATCAGGTATGAACACTGAAGCTTTCTTT,CASRESGMNTEAFF
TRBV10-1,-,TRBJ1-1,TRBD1,TGCGCCAGCAGTGTTGGACAGGGACAGAAAGCTTTCTTT,CASSVGQGQKAFF
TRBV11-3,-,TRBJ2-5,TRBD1,TGTGCCAGCAGCTTTGGGTCGACAGGGGGCGCGGGAGAGACCCAGTACTTC,CASSFGSTGGAGETQYF
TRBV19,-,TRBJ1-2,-,TGTGCCAGCATGGACCCGGGACACCGCCTTAGAACTAACTATGGCTACACCTTC,CASMDPGHRLRTNYGYTF
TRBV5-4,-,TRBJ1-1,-,TGTGCCAGCAGCTTGGGGGCGAACACTGAAGCTTTCTTT,CASSLGANTEAFF
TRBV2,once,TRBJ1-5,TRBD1,TGTGCCAGCGGGTCAGGACAGGGCGGGAATCAGCCCCAGCATTTT,CASGSGQGGNQPQHF
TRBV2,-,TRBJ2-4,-,TGTGCCAGCAGTGAATTCCCGGGACTAGCCAAAAACATTCAGTACTTC,CASSEFPGLAKNIQYF
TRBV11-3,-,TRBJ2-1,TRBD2,TGTGCCAGCAGCTCAAGTAGGGGACTAGCGGGGGGGCTACTGGTGAATGAGCAGTTCTTC,CASSSSRGLAGGLLVNEQFF
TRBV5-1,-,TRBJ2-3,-,TGCGCCAGCAGCACCTACAGGAACACAGATACGCAGTATTTT,CASSTYRNTDTQYF
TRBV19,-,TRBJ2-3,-,TGTGCCAGTAGTACTACAGGGTCCTCTAGCACAGATACGCAGTATTTT,CASSTTGSSSTDTQYF